These 6 T cell receptor beta chains were all obtained from the same sample, sequenced in a study of blood T cell repertoires in COVID-19. Sequencing used immunoSEQ multiplex PCR; TCRdb keeps in-frame clones, though not all of them. The sample shows around 180,000 clones, nearly 90% of them seen only once. The sample was PBMCs or T cells enriched from blood (not recorded which). All receptors come from a woman in her 40s with acute COVID-19.

The J gene is TRBJ1-6, the V gene TRBV27, with 7 bases matching TRBD1. CDR1 is MNHEY and CDR2 is SMNVEV in the germline V gene (reference sequence). The junction had 8 bases not matched to a gene; V was cut back by 4 bases and J by 5 bases. This CDR3 has 16 residues. CDR3 protein: CASSSLLGTDNSPLHF. DNA for the CDR3: TGTGCCAGCAGTTCCCTACTCGGGACAGATAATTCACCCCTCCACTTT.

This sequence joins TRBV3-1 (or the pseudogene TRBV3-2) and TRBJ1-2; 8 nucleotides align to TRBD1. V shed 3 bases and J 6 bases; nucleotides not matched to a gene: 6. The CDR3 totals 14 residues. Germline loops: CDR1 LGHDT, CDR2 YNNKEL (reference sequence). The CDR3 DNA is TGTGCCAGCAGCCACCTGGACAGGGTGGATGGCTACACCTTC. It encodes CASSHLDRVDGYTF.

The rearrangement joins TRBV7-2 to TRBJ2-5; D may be TRBD2 (7 bases). V was shortened by 5 bases and J by 5 bases, with 18 bases between the two germline ends. This CDR3 contains 15 residues. CDR1 and CDR2 from the germline V gene are SGHTA and FQGNSA. The CDR3 protein is CASSPGWGGHETQYF. CDR3 bases: TGTGCCAGCAGCCCCGGGTGGGGGGGCCACGAGACCCAGTACTTC.

This chain links TRBV6-5 with TRBJ1-6; 8 bases are a match to TRBD1. The trim removed 2 bases at V and 6 bases at J, leaving 3 bases unmatched. Per the germline V gene, CDR1 is MNHEY and CDR2 is SVGAGI. The CDR3 is made up of 15 amino acids. CDR3 coding DNA: TGTGCCAGCAGTTACCCAGGGGGCGGTAATTCACCCCTCCACTTT. This translates into CASSYPGGGNSPLHF.

The rearrangement uses TRBV3-1 (or the pseudogene TRBV3-2) and TRBJ2-3, with TRBD2 as a possible D gene (5 bases). CDR3 length equals 18 residues. CDR1 is LGHDT and CDR2 is YNNKEL in the germline V gene (reference sequence). The V end was cut by 3 bases, the J end by 3 bases, with 22 bases between. CDR3 loop: CASSQHVALEFRTDTQYF. CDR3 bases: TGTGCCAGCAGCCAGCATGTAGCGTTGGAATTCAGGACAGATACGCAGTATTTT.

The genes are TRBV13 and TRBJ1-2, with D hard to call. CDR1 PRHDT and CDR2 FYEKMQ come from the germline V gene (reference sequence). Trimming stripped 1 base from V and 5 bases from J, with 11 bases between. CDR3 size: 14 residues. CDR3 sequence: CASSLDGVLYGYTF. The DNA of the CDR3 is TGTGCCAGCAGCTTAGACGGGGTCCTATATGGCTACACCTTC.